Below, 20 T cell receptor beta chains from the same sample are listed, as sequenced in a study of cytomegalovirus exposure and HLA in healthy donors. Amplification used 60 Vbeta primers and 13 Jbeta primers. This table comes from immunoSEQ multiplex PCR, and its TCRdb copy is limited to in-frame clones, with some not included. Among 200,000 or so clones listed, approximately 85% were seen once. The sample comprised PBMCs. These receptors came from a woman aged 45 to 65 in good health and CMV-seropositive.

The CDR3 region has the DNA TGTGCCAGTAGTCCACAGACAGGGGGCATAGAAGGGACTGAAGCTTTCTTT. The encoded protein is CASSPQTGGIEGTEAFF. The chain has TRBV19 and TRBJ1-1; 10 bases match TRBD1. Germline values: CDR1 LNHDA, CDR2 SQIVND (reference sequence). J lost 5 bases, V lost 5 bases, and 14 bases had no gene match. The CDR3 covers 17 residues.

This clone was recorded only once. The CDR3 bases are TGCGCCAGCAGCTTCGGGACTCCTCAAGAGCCCCAGCATTTT. Translated: CASSFGTPQEPQHF. This chain connects TRBV5-1 to TRBJ1-5, with D maybe TRBD1 (5 bases). The CDR3 totals 14 residues. The germline gives CDR1 SGHRS, CDR2 YFSETQ. With 2 bases removed from V and 8 bases from J, the gap between germline ends came to 14 bases.

In the case of this clone: Within the sample, other DNA sequences also encode this same CDR3. This chain connects TRBV18 to TRBJ1-2; TRBD1 agrees at 8 bases. CDR1 is KGHSH and CDR2 is LQKENI in the germline V gene. V was clipped by 2 bases and J by 5 bases; unmatched bases: 1. The CDR3 covers 13 residues. This chain's CDR3 is CASSPGQGYGYTF. CDR3 DNA: TGTGCCAGCTCACCAGGACAGGGTTATGGCTACACCTTC.

The rearrangement uses TRBV9 and TRBJ2-3, with a tentative D call TRBD2 (7 bases). CDR1 and CDR2 (germline): SGDLS, YYNGEE. V lost 0 bases to trimming and J lost 7 bases, with 18 bases between them. This CDR3 has 16 residues. The chain's CDR3 is CASSVDEGGGKYTQYF. The CDR3 DNA follows: TGTGCCAGCAGCGTAGATGAGGGCGGGGGCAAATATACGCAGTATTTT.

This clone was found once. The J gene is TRBJ2-7, the V gene TRBV27, with 8 bases aligning to TRBD1. CDR3 length: 13 residues. V lost 6 bases to trimming and J lost 2 bases; unmatched junction nucleotides: 3. Germline values: CDR1 MNHEY, CDR2 SMNVEV (reference sequence). The DNA for the CDR3 is TGTGCCAGCAGCAACAGGGGGGCCTACGAGCAGTACTTC. Its translation: CASSNRGAYEQYF.

In nucleotides, the CDR3 is TGTGCCACCAGCAGAGATCCCGGGGTTAGCAATCAGCCCCAGCATTTT. It yields the protein CATSRDPGVSNQPQHF. The chain employs TRBV15 and TRBJ1-5; D is unresolved. The V gene lost 0 bases and the J gene lost 0 bases, with 9 bases spanning the gap. Germline V lookup: CDR1 LNHNV, CDR2 YYDKDF (reference sequence). CDR3 length equals 16 residues.

The gene calls are TRBV15 and TRBJ2-7; D call uncertain. The ends were cut back, 5 bases at V and 7 bases at J, with 21 bases in the middle. This CDR3 contains 15 residues. CDR1 LNHNV and CDR2 YYDKDF come from the germline V gene (reference sequence). The CDR3 DNA follows: TGTGCCACCAGCCCTGGAGTCCCGATCTCTGGTGAGCAGTACTTC. Its translation: CATSPGVPISGEQYF.

This rearrangement joins TRBV6-1 to TRBJ2-2; the D gene is possibly TRBD1 (5 bases). V was trimmed by 6 bases and J by 3 bases, leaving 14 bases between them. Per germline, CDR1 MNHNS and CDR2 SASEGT. The CDR3 runs 15 residues. Written as DNA, the CDR3 is TGTGCCAGCAGCAGGTCTCACAGGTACACCGGGGAGCTGTTTTTT. Translation: CASSRSHRYTGELFF.

V gene TRBV25-1 combines with J gene TRBJ2-5, with 7 bases that match TRBD1. Trimming cost V 9 bases and J 4 bases; bases outside gene matches: 5. This CDR3 is 12 amino acids long. The V gene's germline CDR1 is MGHDK and CDR2 SYGVNS. As DNA, the CDR3 is TGTGCCAGTACAGGGGATAGAGAGACCCAGTACTTC. It codes for CASTGDRETQYF.

This clone was seen a single time. The chain carries TRBV28 and TRBJ2-2; D gene unclear. Trimming left V 2 bases short and J 11 bases short, with 12 bases between. The CDR3 has 13 residues. Germline-derived CDR1 and CDR2 are MDHEN and SYDVKM. CDR3 loop: CASSLNPPSELFF. The CDR3 bases are TGTGCCAGCAGTTTAAACCCCCCGAGTGAGCTGTTTTTT.

This chain uses TRBV7-8 with TRBJ2-2; maybe TRBD2 (7 bases). Trimming cost V 4 bases and J 3 bases, with 15 bases left between them. Germline V gives CDR1 SGHVS, CDR2 FQNEAQ. This CDR3 contains 16 residues. Here the CDR3 reads CASSSEGGGYTGELFF. CDR3 bases: TGTGCCAGCAGCTCTGAGGGGGGGGGCTACACCGGGGAGCTGTTTTTT.

For the CDR3, the DNA is TGTGCCAGCAGTCCGTGGGGGGATCACACTGAAGCTTTCTTT. Translating gives CASSPWGDHTEAFF. This rearrangement joins TRBV28 to TRBJ1-1; weak D call: TRBD1 (5 bases). Germline CDR1 is MDHEN and CDR2 is SYDVKM. V shed 5 bases and J shed 3 bases, with 13 bases lying between them. The CDR3 runs to 14 residues.

This chain uses TRBV13 with TRBJ2-5; a possible D gene is TRBD1 (5 bases). The CDR3 consists of 14 residues. Trimming took off 6 bases at V and 4 bases at J, with 15 bases between the two ends. Germline V gene data show CDR1 as PRHDT and CDR2 as FYEKMQ (reference sequence). The CDR3 nucleotides are TGTGCCAGCAGACCAGGGAATCCGGGAGAGACCCAGTACTTC. This codes for CASRPGNPGETQYF.

The chain carries TRBV27 and TRBJ2-7, with 7 bases fitting TRBD1. Germline trimming cut 6 bases from V and 6 bases from J; bases unmatched to any gene: 5. The CDR3 sequence is 12 residues long. The germline V gene has CDR1 MNHEY and CDR2 SMNVEV (reference sequence). CDR3 loop: CASSLRQGEQYF. CDR3 DNA: TGTGCCAGCAGCCTACGACAGGGCGAGCAGTACTTC.

This rearrangement joins TRBV5-8 to TRBJ2-7; TRBD1 is a possible D gene (6 bases). Germline-derived CDR1 and CDR2 are SGHTS and YDEGEE. The germline V and J ends were trimmed by 4 bases and 2 bases, with 10 bases remaining between them. This CDR3 contains 13 residues. Written as DNA, the CDR3 is TGTGCCAGCAGCAAGGACAGCCCCTACGAGCAGTACTTC. Protein sequence: CASSKDSPYEQYF.

V and J are TRBV14 and TRBJ2-4, with TRBD2 identical over 9 bases. CDR3 length equals 13 residues. V trimming: 1 base; J trimming: 12 bases; junction bases outside the gene matches: 4. Germline V gives CDR1 SGHDN, CDR2 FVKESK. The CDR3 loop reads CASSQVGTSRQYF. In nucleotides, the CDR3 is TGTGCCAGCAGCCAAGTGGGGACTAGCCGTCAGTACTTC.

The sample holds one count of this clone. The V gene is TRBV19, the J gene TRBJ1-5; D not resolved. Trimming took 0 bases from V and 4 from J, leaving 7 bases between them. Germline CDR1 is LNHDA and CDR2 is SQIVND (reference sequence). This CDR3 is 14 amino acids long. CDR3 residues: CASSIEGGNQPQHF. As DNA, the CDR3 is TGTGCCAGTAGTATAGAAGGAGGGAATCAGCCCCAGCATTTT.

The V call is TRBV12-5, the J call TRBJ1-4, with 8 nucleotides matching TRBD1. The CDR3 sequence is 20 residues long. Germline V gives CDR1 LGHNT, CDR2 FRNRAP. V was pared by 2 bases and J by 3 bases, with 17 bases of the junction left unmatched. The CDR3 bases are TGTGCTAGTGGTTTGCCTCATCAACTTTTTCAGGGGGCGGCTAATGAAAAACTGTTTTTT. It translates to CASGLPHQLFQGAANEKLFF.

This clone was seen only once. The rearrangement links TRBV7-2 to TRBJ2-5; possibly TRBD2 for D (6 bases). The CDR3 runs to 16 residues. Germline CDR1 is SGHTA and CDR2 is FQGNSA. Trimming took off 1 base at V and 1 base at J, with 13 bases between the two ends. Written as DNA, the CDR3 is TGTGCCAGCAGCTTAGTGGGGGGTGCGGTCCAAGAGACCCAGTACTTC. Residues: CASSLVGGAVQETQYF.

The V call is TRBV5-1, the J call TRBJ1-3; 8 nucleotides align to TRBD1. Looked up from germline, CDR1 is SGHRS and CDR2 is YFSETQ. This CDR3 has 15 residues. The ends lost 3 bases at V and 0 bases at J; junction bases unmatched: 2. CDR3 nucleotides: TGCGCCAGCAGCTGGGACAGGAGCTCTGGAAACACCATATATTTT. Amino acids: CASSWDRSSGNTIYF.